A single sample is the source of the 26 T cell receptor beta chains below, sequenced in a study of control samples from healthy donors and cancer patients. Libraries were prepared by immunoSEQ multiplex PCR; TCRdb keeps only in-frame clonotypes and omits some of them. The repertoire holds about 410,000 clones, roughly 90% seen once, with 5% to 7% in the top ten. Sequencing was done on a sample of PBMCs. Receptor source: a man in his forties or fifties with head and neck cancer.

CDR3 DNA sequence: TGTGCCAGCAGGCCGACAGGGGACCACGAGCAGTACTTC. It encodes CASRPTGDHEQYF. The chain uses TRBV12-3 or TRBV12-4 and TRBJ2-7, with 8 bases fitting TRBD1. The J segment lost 5 bases and the V segment lost 6 bases, leaving 6 bases of the junction unmatched. The CDR3 length is 13 residues.

Written as DNA, the CDR3 is TGTGCCACCAGCAGAGCCCTGGGACTAAAAGAGACCCAGTACTTC. This encodes CATSRALGLKETQYF. The chain carries TRBV15 and TRBJ2-5; 7 nucleotides agree with TRBD2. CDR1 is LNHNV and CDR2 is YYDKDF in the germline V gene (reference sequence). The trim removed 1 base at V and 3 bases at J, leaving 5 bases unmatched. This CDR3 region has 15 residues.

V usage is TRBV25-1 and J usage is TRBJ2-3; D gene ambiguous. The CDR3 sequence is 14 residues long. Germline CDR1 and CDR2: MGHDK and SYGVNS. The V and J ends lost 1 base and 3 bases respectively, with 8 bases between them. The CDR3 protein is CASSEFSLTDTQYF. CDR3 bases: TGTGCCAGCAGTGAATTTTCCCTAACAGATACGCAGTATTTT.

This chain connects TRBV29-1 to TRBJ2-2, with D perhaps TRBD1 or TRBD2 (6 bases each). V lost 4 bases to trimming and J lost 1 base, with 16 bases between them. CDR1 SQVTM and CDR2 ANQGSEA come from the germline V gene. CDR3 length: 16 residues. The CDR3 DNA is TGCAGCGTTGGTTGGGGGGCAGGGAGGAACACCGGGGAGCTGTTTTTT. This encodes CSVGWGAGRNTGELFF.

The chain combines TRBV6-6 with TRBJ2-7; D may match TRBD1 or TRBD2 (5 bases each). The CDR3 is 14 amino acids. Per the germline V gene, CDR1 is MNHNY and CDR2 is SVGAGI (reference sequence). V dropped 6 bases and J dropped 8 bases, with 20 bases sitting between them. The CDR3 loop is CASRGEDGPAQQYF. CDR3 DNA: TGTGCCAGCAGGGGGGAAGATGGTCCTGCCCAGCAGTACTTC.

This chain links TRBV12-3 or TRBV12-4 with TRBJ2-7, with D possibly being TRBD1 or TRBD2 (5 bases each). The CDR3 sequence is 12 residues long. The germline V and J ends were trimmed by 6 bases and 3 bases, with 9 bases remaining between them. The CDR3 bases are TGTGCCAGCAGGGGACGGGGCTACGAGCAGTACTTC. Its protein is CASRGRGYEQYF.

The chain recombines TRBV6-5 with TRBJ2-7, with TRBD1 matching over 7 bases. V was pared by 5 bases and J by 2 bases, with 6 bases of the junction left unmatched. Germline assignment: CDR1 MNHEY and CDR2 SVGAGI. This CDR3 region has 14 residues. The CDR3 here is CASSPLTGTYEQYF. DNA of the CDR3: TGTGCCAGCAGTCCGTTGACAGGGACCTACGAGCAGTACTTC.

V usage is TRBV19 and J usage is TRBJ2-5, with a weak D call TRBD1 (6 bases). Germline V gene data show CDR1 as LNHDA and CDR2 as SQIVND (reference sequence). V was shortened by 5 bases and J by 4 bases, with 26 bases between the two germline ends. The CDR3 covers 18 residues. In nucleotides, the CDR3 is TGTGCCAGTAGTGCTTGGGGCGCACAGGGAGCTCGAGGAGAGACCCAGTACTTC. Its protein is CASSAWGAQGARGETQYF.

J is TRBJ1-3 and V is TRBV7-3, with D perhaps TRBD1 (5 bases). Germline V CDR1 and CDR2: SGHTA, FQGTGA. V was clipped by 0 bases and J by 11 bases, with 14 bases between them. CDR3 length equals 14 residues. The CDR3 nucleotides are TGTGCCAGCAGCTTAACTCCGGGTAGGGGCCCCATATATTTT. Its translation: CASSLTPGRGPIYF.

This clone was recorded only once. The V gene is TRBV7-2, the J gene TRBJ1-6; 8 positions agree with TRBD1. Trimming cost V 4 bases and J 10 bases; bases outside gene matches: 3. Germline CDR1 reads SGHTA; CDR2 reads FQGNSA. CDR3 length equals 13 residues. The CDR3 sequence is CASSSGGRSPLHF. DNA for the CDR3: TGTGCCAGCAGCTCAGGGGGCCGGTCACCCCTCCACTTT.

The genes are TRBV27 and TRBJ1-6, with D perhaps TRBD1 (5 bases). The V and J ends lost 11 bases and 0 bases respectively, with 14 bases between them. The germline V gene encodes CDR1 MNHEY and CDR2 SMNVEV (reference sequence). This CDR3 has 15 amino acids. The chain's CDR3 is CAVGGGGSYNSPLHF. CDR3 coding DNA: TGTGCCGTCGGGGGGGGTGGCTCCTATAATTCACCCCTCCACTTT.

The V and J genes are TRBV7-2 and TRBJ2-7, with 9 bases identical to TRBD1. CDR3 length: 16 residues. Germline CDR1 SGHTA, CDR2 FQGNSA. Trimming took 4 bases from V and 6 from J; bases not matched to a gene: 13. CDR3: CASSSSPDRGASEQYF. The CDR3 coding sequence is TGTGCCAGCAGCTCAAGCCCTGACAGGGGGGCAAGCGAGCAGTACTTC.

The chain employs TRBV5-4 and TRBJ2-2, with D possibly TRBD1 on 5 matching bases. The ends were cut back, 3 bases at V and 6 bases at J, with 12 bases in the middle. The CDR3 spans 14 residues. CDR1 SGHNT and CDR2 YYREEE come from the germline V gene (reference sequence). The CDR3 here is CASSYAGKSGELFF. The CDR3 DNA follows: TGTGCCAGCAGCTATGCAGGGAAGTCCGGGGAGCTGTTTTTT.

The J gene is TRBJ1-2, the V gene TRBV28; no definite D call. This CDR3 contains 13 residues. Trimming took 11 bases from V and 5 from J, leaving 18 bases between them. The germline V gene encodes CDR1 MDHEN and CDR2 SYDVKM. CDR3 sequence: CASRRGGEYGYTF. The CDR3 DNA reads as TGTGCCTCACGCCGCGGCGGGGAGTATGGCTACACCTTC.

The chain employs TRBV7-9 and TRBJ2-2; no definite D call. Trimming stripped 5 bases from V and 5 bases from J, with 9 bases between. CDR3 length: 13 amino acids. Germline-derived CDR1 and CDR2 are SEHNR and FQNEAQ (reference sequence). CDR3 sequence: CASSRPQTGELFF. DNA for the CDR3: TGTGCCAGCAGCAGGCCACAGACCGGGGAGCTGTTTTTT. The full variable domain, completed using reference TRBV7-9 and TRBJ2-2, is DTGVSQNPRHKITKRGQNVTFRCDPISEHNRLYWYRQTLGQGPEFLTYFQNEAQLEKSRLLSDRFSAERPKGSFSTLEIQRTEQGDSAMYLCASSRPQTGELFFGEGSRLTVL.

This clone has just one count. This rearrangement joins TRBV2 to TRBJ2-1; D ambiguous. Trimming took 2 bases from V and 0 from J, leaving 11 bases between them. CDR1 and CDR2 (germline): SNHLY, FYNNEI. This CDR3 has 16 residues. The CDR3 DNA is TGTGCCAGCAGTGAATTGGGCGGTAGCTCCTACAATGAGCAGTTCTTC. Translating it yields CASSELGGSSYNEQFF.

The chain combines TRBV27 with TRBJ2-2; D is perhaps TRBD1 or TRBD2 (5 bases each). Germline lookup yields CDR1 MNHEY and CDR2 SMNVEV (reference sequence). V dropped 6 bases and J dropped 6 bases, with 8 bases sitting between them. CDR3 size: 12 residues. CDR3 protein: CASRRGAGELFF. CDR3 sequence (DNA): TGTGCCAGCAGACGAGGGGCCGGGGAGCTGTTTTTT.

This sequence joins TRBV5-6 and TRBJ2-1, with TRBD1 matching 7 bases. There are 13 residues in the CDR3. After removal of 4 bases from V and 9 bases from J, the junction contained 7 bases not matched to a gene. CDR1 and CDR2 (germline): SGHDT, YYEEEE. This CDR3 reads CASSEPDRVEQFF. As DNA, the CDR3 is TGTGCCAGCAGCGAACCTGACAGGGTTGAGCAGTTCTTC.

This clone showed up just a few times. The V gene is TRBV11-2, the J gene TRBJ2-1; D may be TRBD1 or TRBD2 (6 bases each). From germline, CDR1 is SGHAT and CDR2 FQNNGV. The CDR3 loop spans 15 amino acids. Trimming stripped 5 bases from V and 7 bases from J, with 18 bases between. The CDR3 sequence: CASSQPGARGNEQFF. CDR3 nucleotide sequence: TGTGCCAGCAGCCAACCGGGGGCGCGTGGGAATGAGCAGTTCTTC.

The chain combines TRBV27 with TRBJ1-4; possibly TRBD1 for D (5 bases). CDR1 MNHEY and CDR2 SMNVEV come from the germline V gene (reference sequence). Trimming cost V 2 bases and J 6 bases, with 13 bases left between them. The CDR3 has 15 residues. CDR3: CASSLGGTRDEKLFF. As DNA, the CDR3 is TGTGCCAGCAGTTTAGGTGGGACGCGAGATGAAAAACTGTTTTTT.

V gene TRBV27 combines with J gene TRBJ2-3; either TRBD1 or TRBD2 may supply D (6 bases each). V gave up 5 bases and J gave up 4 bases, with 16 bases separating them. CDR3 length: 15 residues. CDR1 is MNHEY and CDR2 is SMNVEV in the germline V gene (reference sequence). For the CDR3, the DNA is TGTGCCAGCAGTCCGATCGGGGGCGGATCAGATACGCAGTATTTT. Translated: CASSPIGGGSDTQYF.

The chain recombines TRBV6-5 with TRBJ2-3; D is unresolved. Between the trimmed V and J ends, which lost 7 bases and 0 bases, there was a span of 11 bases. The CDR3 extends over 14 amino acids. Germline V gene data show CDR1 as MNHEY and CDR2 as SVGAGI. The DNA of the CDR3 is TGTGCCAGCACATCCCCGACTAGCACAGATACGCAGTATTTT. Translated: CASTSPTSTDTQYF.

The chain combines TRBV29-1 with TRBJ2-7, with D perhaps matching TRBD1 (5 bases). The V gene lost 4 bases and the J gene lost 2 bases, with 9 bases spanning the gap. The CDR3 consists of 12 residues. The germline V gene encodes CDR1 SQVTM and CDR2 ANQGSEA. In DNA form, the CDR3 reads TGCAGCGTTGGGGAAGGGGCCTACGAGCAGTACTTC. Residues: CSVGEGAYEQYF.

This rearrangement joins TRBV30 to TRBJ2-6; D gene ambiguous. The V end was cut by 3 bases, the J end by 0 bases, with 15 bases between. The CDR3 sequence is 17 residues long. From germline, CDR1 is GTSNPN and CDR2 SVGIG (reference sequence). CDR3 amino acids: CAWSGSFVGSGANVLTF. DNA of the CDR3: TGTGCCTGGAGCGGGTCCTTTGTCGGCTCTGGGGCCAACGTCCTGACTTTC.

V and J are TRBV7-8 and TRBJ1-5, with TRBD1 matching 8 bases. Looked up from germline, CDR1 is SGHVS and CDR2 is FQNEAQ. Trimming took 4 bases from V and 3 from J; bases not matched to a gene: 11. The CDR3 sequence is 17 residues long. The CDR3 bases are TGTGCCAGCAGCTGGAATAGGGACAGGCCCCACAATCAGCCCCAGCATTTT. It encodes CASSWNRDRPHNQPQHF.

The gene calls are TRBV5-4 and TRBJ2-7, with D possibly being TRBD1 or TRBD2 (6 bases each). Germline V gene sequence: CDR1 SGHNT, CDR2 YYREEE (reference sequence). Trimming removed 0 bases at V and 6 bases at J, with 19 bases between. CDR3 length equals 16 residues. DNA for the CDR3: TGTGCCAGCAGCTTGGACCCGAGGGGGGACATCGGCGAGCAGTACTTC. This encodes CASSLDPRGDIGEQYF.